These 28 T cell receptor beta chains originate from one sample sequenced in a study of blood T cells in healthy people across ages (dated by TCRdb to between 2014 and 2017). Preparation of the library involved 5' RACE. This sample was sequenced with an Illumina HiSeq 2500. A second 7 to 11 cycle PCR used a sample-barcoded 5' primer and a J-beta primer mix. The public sequencing data were trimmed at Q25 with fastp and processed into clonotypes with MiXCR by TCRdb, which kept only in-frame beta chains. Here each entry gathers all rows of one CDR3 protein and keeps the most common genes and DNA. This sample comprises around 790,000 distinct CDR3 sequences, roughly 44% of them detected only once. Together, the top ten hold 15% to 25% of the sample. The specimen was blood. All receptors come from a man between 60 and 75 years old in good health.

This clonotype was found many times. V is TRBV29-1 and J is TRBJ2-5, with D tentatively TRBD2 (7 bases). The CDR3 runs to 17 residues. V was cut by 3 bases and J by 2 bases, with 22 bases left in between. Germline loops: CDR1 SQVTM, CDR2 ANQGSEA. In DNA form, the CDR3 reads TGCAGCGTTGAGTCACAACAGGCGGGGGCTACGCAAGAGACCCAGTACTTC. Amino acid sequence: CSVESQQAGATQETQYF.

The table lists this clonotype with a few counts. V usage is TRBV11-2 and J usage is TRBJ2-3, with D possibly being TRBD1 (5 bases). The CDR3 spans 14 residues. V was clipped by 3 bases and J by 6 bases, with 13 bases between them. CDR1 is SGHAT and CDR2 is FQNNGV in the germline V gene. As DNA, the CDR3 is TGTGCCAGCAGCTTTGCCGGGCACAGGGATACGCAGTATTTT. Its protein product is CASSFAGHRDTQYF.

The V gene is TRBV2, the J gene TRBJ1-2; D remains unclear. V gave up 4 bases and J gave up 8 bases, with 14 bases separating them. The CDR3 has 13 residues. The germline V gene has CDR1 SNHLY and CDR2 FYNNEI. CDR3 bases: TGTGCCAGCAGTGTAATGGAATTAGGGGGCTACACCTTC. Translation gives CASSVMELGGYTF. Full variable domain (rest looked up from reference TRBV2 and TRBJ1-2): EPEVTQTPSHQVTQMGQEVILRCVPISNHLYFYWYRQILGQKVEFLVSFYNNEISEKSEIFDDQFSVERPDGSNFTLKIRSTKLEDSAMYFCASSVMELGGYTFGSGTRLTVV.

This chain joins TRBV27 and TRBJ1-2; D might be TRBD1 (6 bases). CDR1 is MNHEY and CDR2 is SMNVEV in the germline V gene (reference sequence). V was shortened by 5 bases and J by 7 bases, with 14 bases between the two germline ends. CDR3 size: 13 residues. The CDR3 DNA reads TGTGCCAGCAGTCCAAGGACAGATTCTGGCTACACCTTC. Translating gives CASSPRTDSGYTF.

With respect to this clonotype: This may be a read error, as it is one base from a much larger clone. This chain joins TRBV7-9 and TRBJ1-5, with D unresolved. CDR1 SEHNR and CDR2 FQNEAQ come from the germline V gene (reference sequence). This CDR3 comprises 13 residues. The V end was cut by 5 bases, the J end by 4 bases, with 9 bases between. For the CDR3, the DNA is TGTGCCAGCAGCGTAGATGAGAATCAGCCCCAGCATTTT. Translating it yields CASSVDENQPQHF.

The J gene is TRBJ2-3, the V gene TRBV6-2 or TRBV6-3; D not certain. The CDR3 sequence is 14 residues long. Germline CDR1 reads MNHEY; CDR2 reads SVGEGT. Trimming cost V 0 bases and J 4 bases, with 8 bases left between them. The CDR3 DNA reads TGTGCCAGCAGTTACTCAAGTTGGTCAGATACGCAGTATTTT. It specifies CASSYSSWSDTQYF.

The chain joins TRBV7-9 to TRBJ2-7; 10 bases align to TRBD1. After removal of 5 bases from V and 2 bases from J, the junction contained 9 bases not matched to a gene. The CDR3 sequence is 16 residues long. In germline, CDR1 is SEHNR, CDR2 FQNEAQ (reference sequence). CDR3 region: CASSVMGQGTTYEQYF. The DNA of the CDR3 is TGTGCCAGCAGCGTAATGGGACAGGGGACCACCTACGAGCAGTACTTC.

At least ten counts were recorded for this clonotype. V and J are TRBV28 and TRBJ2-5; possibly TRBD1 for D (6 bases). Germline assignment: CDR1 MDHEN and CDR2 SYDVKM. Deletions cut 8 bases from V and 7 bases from J, with 20 bases between. The length of the CDR3 is 14 residues. CDR3 in amino acids: CASGSYGIGGTQYF. The CDR3 DNA reads as TGTGCCAGCGGCTCTTACGGAATAGGGGGGACCCAGTACTTC.

V gene TRBV6-6 combines with J gene TRBJ2-1, with 9 bases identical to TRBD2. The V gene end was trimmed by 6 bases and the J gene end by 5 bases; junction bases not matched to a gene: 8. Germline assignment: CDR1 MNHNY and CDR2 SVGAGI (reference sequence). CDR3 length equals 15 residues. The CDR3 loop is CASSPFAGGNNEQFF. The CDR3 nucleotides read TGTGCCAGCAGCCCTTTCGCGGGGGGGAACAATGAGCAGTTCTTC.

V usage is TRBV6-2 or TRBV6-3 and J usage is TRBJ2-4; 9 bases map to TRBD1. TRBJ2-7 explains the end of the DNA better; the J call may be wrong. The CDR3 totals 15 residues. Germline assignment: CDR1 MNHEY and CDR2 SVGEGT. The CDR3 spells CASSTRDRVRYEQYF. The CDR3 bases are TGTGCCAGTAGCACCCGGGACAGGGTGCGTTACGAGCAGTACTTC.

J is TRBJ1-1 and V is TRBV6-5; D might be TRBD1 (6 bases). The CDR3 loop spans 13 amino acids. The germline V and J ends were trimmed by 2 bases and 12 bases, with 16 bases remaining between them. The germline V gene has CDR1 MNHEY and CDR2 SVGAGI. The CDR3 loop is CASSYGGQGTTFF. CDR3 bases: TGTGCCAGCAGTTACGGGGGGCAGGGTACGACTTTCTTT.

The V and J genes are TRBV4-3 and TRBJ2-1, with 13 positions matching TRBD2. CDR3 length equals 17 residues. The V gene end was trimmed by 4 bases and the J gene end by 7 bases; junction bases not matched to a gene: 10. Germline CDR1 LGHNA, CDR2 YSLEER. The CDR3 protein is CASSRTSGGLGLNEQFF. CDR3 nucleotide sequence: TGCGCCAGCAGCCGGACTAGCGGGGGCCTGGGTTTGAATGAGCAGTTCTTC.

The chain has TRBV7-2 and TRBJ2-7; the D call may be TRBD1 or TRBD2 (5 bases each). Trimming removed 3 bases at V and 0 bases at J, with 12 bases between. This CDR3 has 15 residues. Per germline, CDR1 SGHTA and CDR2 FQGNSA. CDR3 region: CASSFDPGSSYEQYF. CDR3 bases: TGTGCCAGCAGCTTTGATCCAGGGAGCTCCTACGAGCAGTACTTC. Combining the CDR3 with reference TRBV7-2 and TRBJ2-7 gives the whole variable domain GAGVSQSPSNKVTEKGKDVELRCDPISGHTALYWYRQSLGQGLEFLIYFQGNSAPDKSGLPSDRFSAERTGGSVSTLTIQRTQQEDSAVYLCASSFDPGSSYEQYFGPGTRLTVT.

This clonotype was recorded many times. The chain carries TRBV28 and TRBJ2-1, with 12 bases fitting TRBD2. Germline CDR1 MDHEN, CDR2 SYDVKM. The V segment lost 6 bases and the J segment 4 bases; nucleotides outside the gene matches: 4. This CDR3 is 15 amino acids long. The CDR3 sequence: CASSSSGGGYNEQFF. CDR3 DNA sequence: TGTGCCAGCAGCTCTAGCGGGGGGGGATACAATGAGCAGTTCTTC.

Ten or more counts support this clonotype. The V and J genes are TRBV29-1 and TRBJ2-5; D remains ambiguous. The CDR3 is 11 amino acids. Germline V gene lookup returns CDR1 SQVTM and CDR2 ANQGSEA. Trimming stripped 7 bases from V and 4 bases from J, with 10 bases between. For the CDR3, the DNA is TGCAGCGCCGAGAGCGTAGAGACCCAGTACTTC. It encodes CSAESVETQYF. The whole variable domain, remainder taken from reference TRBV29-1 and TRBJ2-5, is SAVISQKPSRDICQRGTSLTIQCQVDSQVTMMFWYRQQPGQSLTLIATANQGSEATYESGFVIDKFPISRPNLTFSTLTVSNMSPEDSSIYLCSAESVETQYFGPGTRLLVL.

For this clonotype: A much larger clone sits a single nucleotide away, making a read error possible. This likely comes from a read error, as the CDR3 has no conserved phenylalanine or tryptophan at its end. This rearrangement joins TRBV6-1 to TRBJ1-2; D remains unclear. V lost 1 base, J lost 6 bases, and 12 bases lay in between. This CDR3 spans 14 amino acids. Germline V gene lookup returns CDR1 MNHNS and CDR2 SASEGT. The CDR3 region is CASSEEHKRNGYTL. DNA of the CDR3: TGTGCCAGCAGTGAAGAACACAAGCGGAATGGCTACACCCTC.

Details on this clonotype: The germline gene is not matched at one end of the junction; a read error may be the cause. The chain combines TRBV2 with TRBJ2-3, with a possible D match to TRBD2 (6 bases). The CDR3 sequence is 15 residues long. Germline V gene lookup returns CDR1 SNHLY and CDR2 FYNNEI. CDR3 amino acids: CASTPQGTSIDTQYF. CDR3 nucleotide sequence: TGTGCCAGCACCCCTCAGGGAACTAGCATAGATACGCAGTATTTT.

This clonotype was seen more than once but under ten times. The gene calls are TRBV6-2 or TRBV6-3 and TRBJ2-2; D not resolved. This CDR3 region has 14 residues. With 4 bases removed from V and 1 base from J, the gap between germline ends came to 7 bases. Germline loops: CDR1 MNHEY, CDR2 SVGEGT. CDR3 amino acids: CASSFIMNTGELFF. In nucleotides, the CDR3 is TGTGCCAGCAGTTTTATAATGAACACCGGGGAGCTGTTTTTT.

This clonotype has a count of ten or more. V is TRBV13 and J is TRBJ2-7, with D maybe TRBD1 (7 bases). The CDR3 has 13 residues. The ends were cut back, 8 bases at V and 3 bases at J, with 14 bases in the middle. Per germline, CDR1 PRHDT and CDR2 FYEKMQ (reference sequence). CDR3 loop: CASGYRGLYEQYF. CDR3 DNA sequence: TGTGCCAGCGGATACAGGGGACTCTACGAGCAGTACTTC.

Concerning this clonotype itself: Relative to the germline gene, one junction end is altered; a read error may explain this. The chain is built from TRBV6-2 or TRBV6-3 and TRBJ1-5; D not certain. Germline CDR1 reads MNHEY; CDR2 reads SVGEGT. The CDR3 runs 13 residues. Here the CDR3 reads CASSHPGNQPKHF. The CDR3 DNA sequence: TGTGCCAGCAGTCACCCGGGGAATCAGCCCAAGCATTTT.

This clonotype was seen a handful of times. The V gene is TRBV4-3, the J gene TRBJ2-1; D is ambiguous. CDR3 length: 13 amino acids. V was pared by 4 bases and J by 6 bases, with 10 bases between. CDR1 and CDR2 from the germline V gene are LGHNA and YSLEER. CDR3 in amino acids: CASSPTLLNEQFF. The CDR3 DNA sequence: TGCGCCAGCAGCCCGACGCTACTCAATGAGCAGTTCTTC.

The chain uses TRBV7-2 and TRBJ2-7, with 7 bases identical to TRBD2. The CDR3 has 18 residues. Germline lookup yields CDR1 SGHTA and CDR2 FQGNSA. After removal of 0 bases from V and 3 bases from J, the junction contained 14 bases not matched to a gene. The DNA of the CDR3 is TGTGCCAGCAGCTTAGCGGTGCTTCCTAGCGGAGGGGTCTACGAGCAGTACTTC. Translating it yields CASSLAVLPSGGVYEQYF.

V is TRBV5-1 and J is TRBJ2-1, with TRBD2 identical over 9 bases. CDR1 is SGHRS, CDR2 YFSETQ, per germline. V gave up 5 bases and J gave up 4 bases; unmatched junction bases: 4. The CDR3 runs 14 residues. CDR3 coding DNA: TGCGCCAGCAGTTCTCTAGCGGGGTACAATGAGCAGTTCTTC. Encoded protein: CASSSLAGYNEQFF.

The chain uses TRBV6-2 or TRBV6-3 and TRBJ2-6, with 8 bases lining up with TRBD1. J gave up 5 bases and V 7 bases, and 13 bases lay outside the gene matches. The CDR3 runs to 17 residues. The V gene's germline CDR1 is MNHEY and CDR2 SVGEGT. The CDR3 DNA is TGTGCCAGCAAACGGACAGGGCCAAACAGTCGGGCCAACGTCCTGACTTTC. It specifies CASKRTGPNSRANVLTF.

The sample holds many counts of this clonotype. The gene calls are TRBV29-1 and TRBJ1-1; 9 bases match TRBD1. The CDR3 is 15 residues long. Germline lookup yields CDR1 SQVTM and CDR2 ANQGSEA. With 6 bases clipped from V and 5 bases from J, the junction kept 13 bases outside the gene matches. CDR3 nucleotide sequence: TGCAGCGTGGGAAGGGACAGGGTCTTGGGAACTGAAGCTTTCTTT. Amino acid sequence: CSVGRDRVLGTEAFF.

The J gene is TRBJ2-5, the V gene TRBV20-1; D could derive from TRBD1 or TRBD2 (7 bases each). The CDR3 is 15 amino acids. The V gene's germline CDR1 is DFQATT and CDR2 SNEGSKA (reference sequence). V was pared by 6 bases and J by 4 bases, with 21 bases between. The CDR3 reads CSAQGVAGGRETQYF. The CDR3 nucleotides are TGCAGTGCCCAGGGGGTAGCGGGCGGCCGAGAGACCCAGTACTTC.

V and J are TRBV6-2 or TRBV6-3 and TRBJ2-7; TRBD1 is a possible D gene (6 bases). The CDR3 runs 13 residues. Trimming stripped 2 bases from V and 3 bases from J, with 8 bases between. The germline CDR1 and CDR2 sequences are MNHEY and SVGEGT. The CDR3 loop reads CASSYRDIYEQYF. For the CDR3, the DNA is TGTGCCAGCAGTTACCGGGACATCTACGAGCAGTACTTC.

The rearrangement uses TRBV24-1 and TRBJ1-2; D unresolved. The germline gives CDR1 KGHDR, CDR2 SFDVKD. This CDR3 has 16 residues. V was trimmed by 3 bases and J by 0 bases, leaving 13 bases between them. The CDR3 sequence: CATSDKDARANYGYTF. The CDR3 DNA reads as TGTGCCACCAGTGATAAAGATGCCCGAGCTAACTATGGCTACACCTTC.